Listed here are 29 T cell receptor beta chains from one sample, sequenced in a study of T cells after yellow fever vaccination. A single record per CDR3 protein comes from TCRdb applying MiXCR to the 5' RACE reads. The data contain around 340,000 distinct CDR3 sequences, 8% to 10% of them singletons. The specimen comprised PBMCs, sampled on the day of the first yellow fever vaccination. The source is a young man who received the YFV17D yellow fever vaccine.

This clonotype was seen many times. The chain recombines TRBV7-3 with TRBJ2-1; 11 nucleotides line up with TRBD2. The germline CDR1 and CDR2 sequences are SGHTA and FQGTGA. CDR3 length: 16 residues. J gave up 5 bases and V 5 bases, and 8 bases lay outside the gene matches. CDR3 region: CASSPRLAGTNNEQFF. The DNA of the CDR3 is TGTGCCAGCAGCCCCCGACTAGCGGGGACCAACAATGAGCAGTTCTTC.

The J gene is TRBJ2-3, the V gene TRBV11-2; no clear D gene. The CDR3 contains 14 residues. Germline assignment: CDR1 SGHAT and CDR2 FQNNGV. Trimming cost V 0 bases and J 4 bases, with 8 bases left between them. The CDR3 sequence: CASSLDLPSDTQYF. CDR3 DNA: TGTGCCAGCAGCTTAGATCTACCTTCAGATACGCAGTATTTT.

This clonotype was seen a handful of times. The chain is built from TRBV3-1 and TRBJ2-3; unclear D gene. Germline lookup yields CDR1 LGHDT and CDR2 YNNKEL (reference sequence). With 2 bases removed from V and 2 bases from J, the gap between germline ends came to 8 bases. CDR3 length equals 14 residues. CDR3 amino acids: CASSQTRNTDTQYF. The CDR3 nucleotides read TGTGCCAGCAGCCAAACCAGGAACACAGATACGCAGTATTTT.

This clonotype was detected many times. The chain carries TRBV20-1 and TRBJ2-3, with D tentatively TRBD1 or TRBD2 (5 bases each). CDR1 and CDR2 from the germline V gene are DFQATT and SNEGSKA (reference sequence). The CDR3 contains 12 residues. V shed 5 bases and J shed 9 bases, with 15 bases lying between them. CDR3 protein: CSAGPSWGTQYF. CDR3 nucleotides: TGCAGTGCTGGACCCTCCTGGGGGACGCAGTATTTT.

The V and J genes are TRBV12-3 or TRBV12-4 and TRBJ1-1, with D uncertain. The CDR3 has 13 amino acids. V was pared by 2 bases and J by 4 bases, with 8 bases between. DNA for the CDR3: TGTGCCAGCAGTTTATACGGGGTCACTGAAGCTTTCTTT. Protein product: CASSLYGVTEAFF.

This CDR3 is CASNLPSGGPTDTQYF. In nucleotides, the CDR3 is TGCGCCAGCAACTTACCTAGCGGGGGCCCTACAGATACGCAGTATTTT. This sequence joins TRBV5-1 and TRBJ2-3; 10 nucleotides agree with TRBD2. The junction had 10 bases not matched to a gene; V was cut back by 6 bases and J by 3 bases. Germline V CDR1 and CDR2: SGHRS, YFSETQ. The CDR3 totals 16 residues.

V is TRBV6-5 and J is TRBJ2-2; D is perhaps TRBD1 (6 bases). Germline V CDR1 and CDR2: MNHEY, SVGAGI. The CDR3 is made up of 15 amino acids. Trimming shortened V by 0 bases and J by 7 bases, and 12 bases separated the two germline ends. CDR3 nucleotide sequence: TGTGCCAGCAGTTACTCGGAACAGGGCAGCGGGGAGCTGTTTTTT. It codes for CASSYSEQGSGELFF.

In its sample, this clonotype was seen once. V and J are TRBV18 and TRBJ2-1, with D perhaps matching TRBD1 (6 bases). The CDR3 covers 14 residues. Deletions cut 8 bases from V and 8 bases from J, with 19 bases between. Germline loops: CDR1 KGHSH, CDR2 LQKENI. CDR3 coding DNA: TGTGCCAGCGCTGGACAGCAAAAAGGCGATGAGCAGTTCTTC. Translation: CASAGQQKGDEQFF.

The chain couples TRBV4-3 to TRBJ1-1; no definite D call. The germline CDR1 and CDR2 sequences are LGHNA and YSLEER. The CDR3 length is 13 residues. V gave up 0 bases and J gave up 3 bases, with 5 bases separating them. The CDR3 sequence: CASSQEDYTEAFF. CDR3 DNA: TGCGCCAGCAGCCAAGAAGACTACACTGAAGCTTTCTTT.

The V call is TRBV28, the J call TRBJ2-3; TRBD2 matches at 9 bases. Germline V gene data show CDR1 as MDHEN and CDR2 as SYDVKM. The V segment lost 4 bases and the J segment 4 bases; nucleotides outside the gene matches: 6. This CDR3 comprises 15 residues. Here the CDR3 reads CASSSAAGGADTQYF. The CDR3 DNA reads as TGTGCCAGCAGTTCTGCGGCGGGGGGGGCAGATACGCAGTATTTT.

The rearrangement links TRBV5-1 to TRBJ1-1; TRBD1 is a possible D gene (5 bases). Germline lookup yields CDR1 SGHRS and CDR2 YFSETQ. The length of the CDR3 is 13 residues. V dropped 4 bases and J dropped 5 bases, with 12 bases sitting between them. CDR3 coding DNA: TGCGCCAGCAGCGGGGCAGGCGGAACTGAAGCTTTCTTT. It is translated as CASSGAGGTEAFF.

The CDR3 loop is CASSLNSRANYGYTF. The CDR3 bases are TGTGCCAGCAGCTTGAACAGTAGAGCTAACTATGGCTACACCTTC. The V gene is TRBV5-4, the J gene TRBJ1-2, with D unclear. The V gene lost 1 base and the J gene lost 0 bases, with 10 bases spanning the gap. The CDR3 spans 15 residues. The germline gives CDR1 SGHNT, CDR2 YYREEE (reference sequence).

V gene TRBV5-1 combines with J gene TRBJ1-5; no definite D call. This CDR3 contains 14 residues. CDR1 and CDR2 (germline): SGHRS, YFSETQ. Trimming removed 2 bases at V and 6 bases at J, with 12 bases between. CDR3 loop: CASSLTQSGQPQHF. For the CDR3, the DNA is TGCGCCAGCAGCTTAACACAATCGGGTCAGCCCCAGCATTTT.

This clonotype was observed at least ten times. J is TRBJ1-5 and V is TRBV3-1; the D is unclear. The CDR3 spans 15 residues. V lost 5 bases and J 3 bases, leaving 14 bases between the germline ends. CDR1 and CDR2 from the germline V gene are LGHDT and YNNKEL (reference sequence). The CDR3 loop reads CASSLIPGNNQPQHF. As DNA, the CDR3 is TGTGCCAGCAGCTTAATCCCGGGGAACAATCAGCCCCAGCATTTT.

The rearrangement joins TRBV27 to TRBJ2-3; D gene ambiguous. V lost 2 bases to trimming and J lost 4 bases, with 10 bases between them. The CDR3 contains 14 residues. The germline V gene encodes CDR1 MNHEY and CDR2 SMNVEV (reference sequence). CDR3 coding DNA: TGTGCCAGCAGTTTACTGGGTCGGTCAGATACGCAGTATTTT. Protein sequence: CASSLLGRSDTQYF.

The rearrangement uses TRBV6-1 and TRBJ2-5, with 7 bases lining up with TRBD2. The CDR3 sequence is 14 residues long. Germline-derived CDR1 and CDR2 are MNHNS and SASEGT. V was pared by 3 bases and J by 7 bases, with 8 bases of the junction left unmatched. CDR3 DNA: TGTGCCAGCAGTGACCAGACTGGGGGGGGGACCCAGTACTTC. As protein: CASSDQTGGGTQYF.

V and J are TRBV19 and TRBJ1-2; 9 bases fit TRBD1. This CDR3 has 14 amino acids. Germline V CDR1 and CDR2: LNHDA, SQIVND (reference sequence). J lost 4 bases, V lost 6 bases, and 6 bases had no gene match. CDR3 protein: CASRLTQGAYGYTF. The CDR3 DNA reads TGTGCCAGTAGGCTTACACAGGGGGCCTATGGCTACACCTTC.

The CDR3, as DNA: TGTGCCAGCAGGAACTGGGGGACCGGGGAGCTGTTTTTT. Protein: CASRNWGTGELFF. V is TRBV11-2 and J is TRBJ2-2, with D possibly being TRBD1 or TRBD2 (5 bases each). With 6 bases removed from V and 5 bases from J, the gap between germline ends came to 10 bases. The CDR3 covers 13 residues. CDR1 is SGHAT and CDR2 is FQNNGV in the germline V gene.

This chain connects TRBV20-1 to TRBJ2-5; D unresolved. CDR3 length: 12 residues. From germline, CDR1 is DFQATT and CDR2 SNEGSKA (reference sequence). The germline V and J ends were trimmed by 0 bases and 2 bases, with 4 bases remaining between them. CDR3 protein: CSARDQQETQYF. The CDR3 DNA sequence: TGCAGTGCTAGAGATCAGCAAGAGACCCAGTACTTC.

This clonotype was detected ten times or more. J is TRBJ2-3 and V is TRBV12-3 or TRBV12-4, with TRBD1 matching over 7 bases. With 5 bases clipped from V and 11 bases from J, the junction kept 16 bases outside the gene matches. The CDR3 spans 15 residues. CDR3 DNA: TGTGCCAGCAGTCCAATAATCCGAGAACAGGGGAAGCAGTATTTT. It yields the protein CASSPIIREQGKQYF.

The V gene is TRBV3-1, the J gene TRBJ1-6; possible D gene TRBD1, 5 bases. Germline CDR1 and CDR2: LGHDT and YNNKEL (reference sequence). The CDR3 runs to 16 residues. The V end was cut by 4 bases, the J end by 7 bases, with 17 bases between. The CDR3 DNA reads TGTGCCAGCAGCCTCCAGGGTGACATAAGGAATTCACCCCTCCACTTT. It yields the protein CASSLQGDIRNSPLHF.

This chain connects TRBV9 to TRBJ2-3, with D uncertain. V gave up 3 bases and J gave up 4 bases, with 12 bases separating them. Germline V gene sequence: CDR1 SGDLS, CDR2 YYNGEE. This CDR3 is built from 14 residues. CDR3 protein: CASSEWGFPDTQYF. CDR3 bases: TGTGCCAGCAGCGAATGGGGTTTCCCAGATACGCAGTATTTT.

Ten or more counts support this clonotype. The DNA of the CDR3 is TGTGCCAGCAGCCAAATTAGCGGGGGGCCACCGCAGTATTTT. Protein sequence: CASSQISGGPPQYF. This chain connects TRBV4-2 to TRBJ2-3; 10 bases agree with TRBD2. Germline lookup yields CDR1 LGHNA and CDR2 YNFKEQ. V lost 2 bases and J lost 10; bases outside the gene matches: 6. The CDR3 has 14 amino acids.

The sample holds many counts of this clonotype. The chain has TRBV7-6 and TRBJ1-2; 7 bases are shared with TRBD1. The germline gives CDR1 SGHVS, CDR2 FNYEAQ. The trim removed 5 bases at V and 5 bases at J, leaving 5 bases unmatched. The CDR3 consists of 13 residues. The CDR3 DNA follows: TGTGCCAGCAGCCCAGGGGGAGGATATGGCTACACCTTC. Residues: CASSPGGGYGYTF.

This clonotype was counted only a few times. V and J are TRBV18 and TRBJ2-7, with 7 nucleotides matching TRBD1. The germline V gene encodes CDR1 KGHSH and CDR2 LQKENI. The CDR3 is made up of 13 amino acids. The V segment lost 4 bases and the J segment 1 base; nucleotides outside the gene matches: 1. The CDR3 region is CASSQTGSYEQYV. The CDR3 bases are TGTGCCAGCTCACAGACAGGGTCCTACGAGCAGTACGTC.

This clonotype was counted only a few times. This chain links TRBV20-1 with TRBJ1-6; D ambiguous. The CDR3 consists of 17 residues. V lost 0 bases and J 0 bases, leaving 12 bases between the germline ends. Germline-derived CDR1 and CDR2 are DFQATT and SNEGSKA (reference sequence). The CDR3 coding sequence is TGCAGTGCTAGAGACGGGAGGATCCTCTCCTATAATTCACCCCTCCACTTT. Its translation: CSARDGRILSYNSPLHF.

This clonotype was observed many times. The chain joins TRBV5-1 to TRBJ1-5; 7 positions match TRBD1. The CDR3 is 16 amino acids. J gave up 0 bases and V 2 bases, and 5 bases lay outside the gene matches. CDR1 SGHRS and CDR2 YFSETQ come from the germline V gene. The CDR3 DNA is TGCGCCAGCAGCTTTGGCGACAGGGATAGCAATCAGCCCCAGCATTTT. Its protein is CASSFGDRDSNQPQHF.

The rearrangement joins TRBV5-1 to TRBJ2-3; TRBD2 might be the D (5 bases). V was pared by 4 bases and J by 8 bases, with 20 bases between. Germline values: CDR1 SGHRS, CDR2 YFSETQ. The CDR3 consists of 15 residues. The CDR3 reads CASSHLESGERTQYF. The CDR3 nucleotides read TGCGCCAGCAGCCACTTGGAGTCCGGGGAACGTACGCAGTATTTT.

The CDR3 spells CASSLGAAGAGSPLHF. The CDR3 nucleotides read TGTGCCAGCAGCTTAGGAGCCGCCGGGGCTGGTTCACCCCTCCACTTT. The chain combines TRBV7-9 with TRBJ1-6; D might be TRBD1 (5 bases). The CDR3 contains 16 residues. In germline, CDR1 is SEHNR, CDR2 FQNEAQ (reference sequence). The V end lost 1 base, the J end lost 9 bases, and 16 bases lay between the germline ends.